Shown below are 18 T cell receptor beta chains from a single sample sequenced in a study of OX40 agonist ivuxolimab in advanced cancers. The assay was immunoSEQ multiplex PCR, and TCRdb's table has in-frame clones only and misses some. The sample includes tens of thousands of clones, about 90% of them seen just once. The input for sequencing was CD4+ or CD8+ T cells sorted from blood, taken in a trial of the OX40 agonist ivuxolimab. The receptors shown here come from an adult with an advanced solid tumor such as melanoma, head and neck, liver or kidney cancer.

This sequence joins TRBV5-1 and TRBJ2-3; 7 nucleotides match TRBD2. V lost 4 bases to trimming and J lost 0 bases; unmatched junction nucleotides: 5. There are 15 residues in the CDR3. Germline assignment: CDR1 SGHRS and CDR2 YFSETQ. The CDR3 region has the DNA TGCGCCAGCAGCGTGTCTAGCGGAAGCACAGATACGCAGTATTTT. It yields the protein CASSVSSGSTDTQYF.

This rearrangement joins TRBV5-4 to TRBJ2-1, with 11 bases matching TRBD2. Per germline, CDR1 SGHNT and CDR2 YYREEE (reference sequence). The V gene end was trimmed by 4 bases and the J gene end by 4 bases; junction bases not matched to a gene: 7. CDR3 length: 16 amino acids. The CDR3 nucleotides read TGTGCCAGCAGCCGGGCGGGACTAGCGGTTTACAATGAGCAGTTCTTC. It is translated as CASSRAGLAVYNEQFF.

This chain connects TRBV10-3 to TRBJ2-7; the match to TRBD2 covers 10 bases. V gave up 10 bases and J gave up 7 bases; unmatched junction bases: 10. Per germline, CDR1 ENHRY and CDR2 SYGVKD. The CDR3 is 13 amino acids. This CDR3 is CASRAGGPGEQYF. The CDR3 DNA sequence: TGTGCCAGCCGAGCGGGAGGGCCGGGGGAGCAGTACTTC.

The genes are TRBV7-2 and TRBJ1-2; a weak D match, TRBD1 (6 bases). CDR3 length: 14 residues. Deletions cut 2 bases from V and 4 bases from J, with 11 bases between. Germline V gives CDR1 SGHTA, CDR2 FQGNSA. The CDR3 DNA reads TGTGCCAGCAGCTTATCAGGGGAGGGCTATGGCTACACCTTC. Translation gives CASSLSGEGYGYTF. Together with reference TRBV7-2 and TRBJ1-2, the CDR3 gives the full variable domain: GAGVSQSPSNKVTEKGKDVELRCDPISGHTALYWYRQSLGQGLEFLIYFQGNSAPDKSGLPSDRFSAERTGGSVSTLTIQRTQQEDSAVYLCASSLSGEGYGYTFGSGTRLTVV.

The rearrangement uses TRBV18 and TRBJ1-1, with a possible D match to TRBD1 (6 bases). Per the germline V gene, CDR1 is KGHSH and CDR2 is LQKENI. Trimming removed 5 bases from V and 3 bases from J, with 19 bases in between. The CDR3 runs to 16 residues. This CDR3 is CASSSTAGTSYTEAFF. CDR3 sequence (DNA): TGTGCCAGCTCATCGACGGCCGGGACATCCTACACTGAAGCTTTCTTT.

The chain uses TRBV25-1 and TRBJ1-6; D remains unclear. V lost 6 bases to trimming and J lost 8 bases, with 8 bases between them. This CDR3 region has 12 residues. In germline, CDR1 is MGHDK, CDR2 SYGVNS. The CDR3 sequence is CASRTVHSPLHF. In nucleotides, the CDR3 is TGTGCCAGCAGAACGGTTCATTCACCCCTCCACTTT.

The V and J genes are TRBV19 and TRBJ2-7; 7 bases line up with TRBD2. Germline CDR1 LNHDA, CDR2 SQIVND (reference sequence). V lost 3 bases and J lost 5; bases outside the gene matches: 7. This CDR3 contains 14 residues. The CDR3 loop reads CASSMASGFDEQYF. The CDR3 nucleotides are TGTGCCAGTAGTATGGCTAGCGGTTTTGACGAGCAGTACTTC.

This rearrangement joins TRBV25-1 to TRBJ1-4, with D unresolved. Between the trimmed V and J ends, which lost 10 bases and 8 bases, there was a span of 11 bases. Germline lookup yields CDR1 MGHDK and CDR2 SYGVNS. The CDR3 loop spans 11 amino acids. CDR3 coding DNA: TGTGCCACTCGGACGTCCGAAAAACTGTTTTTT. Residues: CATRTSEKLFF. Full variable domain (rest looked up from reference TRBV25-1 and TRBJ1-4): EADIYQTPRYLVIGTGKKITLECSQTMGHDKMYWYQQDPGMELHLIHYSYGVNSTEKGDLSSESTVSRIRTEHFPLTLESARPSHTSQYLCATRTSEKLFFGSGTQLSVL.

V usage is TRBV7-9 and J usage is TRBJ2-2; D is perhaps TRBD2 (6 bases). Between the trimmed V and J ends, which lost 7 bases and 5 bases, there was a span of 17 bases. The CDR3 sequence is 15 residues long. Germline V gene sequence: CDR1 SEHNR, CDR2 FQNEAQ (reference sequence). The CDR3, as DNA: TGTGCCAGCAACCAAGGAGGGATTGGAACCGGGGAGCTGTTTTTT. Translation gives CASNQGGIGTGELFF.

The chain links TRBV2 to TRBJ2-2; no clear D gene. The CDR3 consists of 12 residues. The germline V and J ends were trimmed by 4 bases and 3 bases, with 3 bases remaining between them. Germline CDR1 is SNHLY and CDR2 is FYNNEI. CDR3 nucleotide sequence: TGTGCCAGCAGTGGGGACACCGGGGAGCTGTTTTTT. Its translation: CASSGDTGELFF.

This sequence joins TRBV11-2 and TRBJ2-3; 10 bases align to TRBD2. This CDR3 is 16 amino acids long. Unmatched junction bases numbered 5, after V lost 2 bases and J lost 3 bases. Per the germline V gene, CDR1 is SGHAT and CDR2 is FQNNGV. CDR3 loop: CASSLSSSGRTDTQYF. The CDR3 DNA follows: TGTGCCAGCAGCTTATCGTCTAGCGGGAGAACAGATACGCAGTATTTT.

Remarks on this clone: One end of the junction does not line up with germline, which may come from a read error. CDR3 sequence reads: CASSVDGSGANVLTF. CDR3 DNA sequence: TGTGCCAGTAGTGTAGATGGCTCAGGGGCCAACGTCCTGACTTTC. The chain couples TRBV19 to TRBJ2-6; D is undetermined. CDR3 length: 15 amino acids. CDR1 LNHDA and CDR2 SQIVND come from the germline V gene (reference sequence). The whole variable domain, remainder taken from reference TRBV19 and TRBJ2-6, is DGGITQSPKYLFRKEGQNVTLSCEQNLNHDAMYWYRQDPGQGLRLIYYSQIVNDFQKGDIAEGYSVSREKKESFPLTVTSAQKNPTAFYLCASSVDGSGANVLTFGAGSRLTVL.

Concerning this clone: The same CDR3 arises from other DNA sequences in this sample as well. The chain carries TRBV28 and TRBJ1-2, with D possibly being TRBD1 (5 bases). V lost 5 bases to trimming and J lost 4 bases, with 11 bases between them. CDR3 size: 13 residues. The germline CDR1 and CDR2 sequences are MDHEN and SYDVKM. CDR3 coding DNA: TGTGCCAGCAGTCTCCCAGGGCTCTATGGCTACACCTTC. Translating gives CASSLPGLYGYTF.

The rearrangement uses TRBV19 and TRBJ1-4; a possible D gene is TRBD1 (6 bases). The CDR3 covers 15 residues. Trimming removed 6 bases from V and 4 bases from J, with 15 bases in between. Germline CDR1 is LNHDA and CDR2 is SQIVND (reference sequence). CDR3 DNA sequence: TGTGCCAGTAGCCAACAGGGAAGCCTTAATGAAAAACTGTTTTTT. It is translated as CASSQQGSLNEKLFF.

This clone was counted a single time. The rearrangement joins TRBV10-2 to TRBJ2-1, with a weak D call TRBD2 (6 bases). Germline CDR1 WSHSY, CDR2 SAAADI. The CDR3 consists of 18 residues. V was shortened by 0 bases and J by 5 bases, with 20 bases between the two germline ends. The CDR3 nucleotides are TGCGCCAGCAGTGAGTCGTGGCGGGAACCCACTTGGGACAATGAGCAGTTCTTC. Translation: CASSESWREPTWDNEQFF.

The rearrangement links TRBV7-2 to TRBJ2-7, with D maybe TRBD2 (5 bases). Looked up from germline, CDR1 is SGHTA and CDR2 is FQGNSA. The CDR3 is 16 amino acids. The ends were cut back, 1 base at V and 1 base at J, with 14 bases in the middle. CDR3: CASSLGETRASYEQYF. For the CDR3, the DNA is TGTGCCAGCAGCTTAGGGGAGACCCGCGCTTCCTACGAGCAGTACTTC.

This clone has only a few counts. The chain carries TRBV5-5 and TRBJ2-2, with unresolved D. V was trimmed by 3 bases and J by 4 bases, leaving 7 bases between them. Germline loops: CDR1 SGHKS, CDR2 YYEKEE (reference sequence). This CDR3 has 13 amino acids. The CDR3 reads CASSSDPTGELFF. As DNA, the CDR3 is TGTGCCAGCAGCTCCGACCCCACCGGGGAGCTGTTTTTT.

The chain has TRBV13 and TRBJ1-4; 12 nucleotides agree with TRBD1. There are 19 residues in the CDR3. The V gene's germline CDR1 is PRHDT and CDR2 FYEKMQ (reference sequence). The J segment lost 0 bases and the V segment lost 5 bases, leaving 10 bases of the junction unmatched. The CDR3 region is CASSQGTGGLGATNEKLFF. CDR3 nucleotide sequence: TGTGCCAGCAGCCAAGGGACAGGGGGCTTGGGAGCAACTAATGAAAAACTGTTTTTT.